This paragraph reports one T cell receptor (beta chain). The CDR3 runs 14 residues. CDR1 is MNHEY and CDR2 is SMNVEV in the germline V gene (reference sequence). Trimming cost V 5 bases and J 1 base; bases outside gene matches: 5. In the study's own analysis: Researchers report that nucleated cell counts were estimated from reference gene primer amplification. Only in-frame clones appear in the TCRdb table, and some are missing; sequencing was by immunoSEQ multiplex PCR. V, J and clone size were drawn from that table, and D and trimming were deduced from the DNA. The data contain 120,000 to 150,000 clones, more than 70% of them singletons. This entry belongs to a study of blood T cell repertoires in COVID-19. At the level of the study: Material from acute and convalescent COVID-19 was sourced from the United States, Italy and Spain. The cDNA or gDNA used as material had been derived from T cells, B-cell-depleted T cells, or PBMCs.

The origin of this receptor is a human donor in a cohort sampled during active COVID-19. Sequencing was performed on peripheral blood. The chain is built from TRBV27 and TRBJ2-7, with TRBD1 identical over 7 bases. This chain's CDR3 is CASSPQGVSYEQYF. The CDR3 DNA sequence: TGTGCCAGCAGTCCTCAGGGGGTGTCCTACGAGCAGTACTTC.